These 9 T cell receptor beta chains share one sample of origin, sequenced in a study of blood T cell repertoires in COVID-19. Clones were sequenced by immunoSEQ multiplex PCR, and TCRdb holds only the in-frame ones, with some missing. The sample shows 28,000 or so clones, more than 85% of them seen only once. Sequencing used peripheral blood. The receptors originated from a human donor in a cohort sampled during active COVID-19.

The CDR3 loop reads CASSRRQGYGYTF. The CDR3 nucleotides are TGTGCCAGCAGTAGACGACAGGGCTATGGCTACACCTTC. The rearrangement links TRBV6-5 to TRBJ1-2; 7 positions agree with TRBD1. V shed 5 bases and J 4 bases; nucleotides not matched to a gene: 4. Per the germline V gene, CDR1 is MNHEY and CDR2 is SVGAGI. The CDR3 consists of 13 residues.

V gene TRBV7-9 combines with J gene TRBJ1-4; TRBD1 is a possible D gene (5 bases). The length of the CDR3 is 15 residues. V lost 5 bases and J lost 5, with 15 bases in between. From germline, CDR1 is SEHNR and CDR2 FQNEAQ (reference sequence). For the CDR3, the DNA is TGTGCCAGCAGCCGACCTGGGACTGGCAATGAAAAACTGTTTTTT. This gives the protein CASSRPGTGNEKLFF. The whole variable domain, filled in from reference TRBV7-9 and TRBJ1-4, reads DTGVSQNPRHKITKRGQNVTFRCDPISEHNRLYWYRQTLGQGPEFLTYFQNEAQLEKSRLLSDRFSAERPKGSFSTLEIQRTEQGDSAMYLCASSRPGTGNEKLFFGSGTQLSVL.

This clone has just one count. The genes are TRBV7-2 and TRBJ1-4; D not resolved. Trimming took off 2 bases at V and 12 bases at J, with 10 bases between the two ends. The CDR3 runs 12 residues. Germline V CDR1 and CDR2: SGHTA, FQGNSA. The DNA for the CDR3 is TGTGCCAGCAGCTTACCCCGGGAGGAACTGTTTTTT. Translating gives CASSLPREELFF.

V gene TRBV6-5 combines with J gene TRBJ1-5, with D possibly matching TRBD1 (5 bases). The CDR3 contains 15 residues. V was shortened by 0 bases and J by 3 bases, with 9 bases between the two germline ends. Germline V gives CDR1 MNHEY, CDR2 SVGAGI. The CDR3 region has the DNA TGTGCCAGCAGTTACTCGGGGCGGCTCAATCAGCCCCAGCATTTT. This translates into CASSYSGRLNQPQHF.

The rearrangement links TRBV4-1 to TRBJ2-7, with 9 nucleotides matching TRBD2. Germline CDR1 and CDR2: MGHRA and YSYEKL. This CDR3 spans 14 amino acids. The V segment lost 4 bases and the J segment 4 bases; nucleotides outside the gene matches: 5. The CDR3 here is CASSPAGGVYEQYF. CDR3 coding DNA: TGCGCCAGCAGCCCGGCGGGAGGGGTATACGAGCAGTACTTC.

This chain uses TRBV6-2 or TRBV6-3 with TRBJ1-2; the match to TRBD1 covers 7 bases. Germline values: CDR1 MNHEY, CDR2 SVGEGT. The V segment lost 4 bases and the J segment 4 bases; nucleotides outside the gene matches: 15. This CDR3 is 17 amino acids long. In DNA, the CDR3 is TGTGCCAGCAGTTCTGAAAACACAGGGGTTCCAGGCTATGGCTACACCTTC. Amino acids: CASSSENTGVPGYGYTF.

This clone occurred a few times. The chain couples TRBV5-4 to TRBJ2-7; 15 bases align to TRBD2. V lost 3 bases to trimming and J lost 6 bases; unmatched junction nucleotides: 4. This CDR3 has 15 amino acids. CDR1 is SGHNT, CDR2 YYREEE, per germline (reference sequence). The CDR3 spells CASSWTSGGAGEQYF. CDR3 bases: TGTGCCAGCAGCTGGACTAGCGGGGGGGCCGGCGAGCAGTACTTC.

V and J are TRBV7-8 and TRBJ2-3; 9 nucleotides line up with TRBD2. With 6 bases clipped from V and 2 bases from J, the junction kept 18 bases outside the gene matches. The CDR3 spans 19 residues. Per germline, CDR1 SGHVS and CDR2 FQNEAQ. The CDR3 protein is CASSSPGQPTSGYTDTQYF. In nucleotides, the CDR3 is TGTGCCAGCAGTTCCCCGGGACAACCGACTAGCGGTTACACAGATACGCAGTATTTT. Supplemented by reference TRBV7-8 and TRBJ2-3, the full variable domain reads GAGVSQSPRYKVAKRGQDVALRCDPISGHVSLFWYQQALGQGPEFLTYFQNEAQLDKSGLPSDRFFAERPEGSVSTLKIQRTQQEDSAVYLCASSSPGQPTSGYTDTQYFGPGTRLTVL.

This rearrangement joins TRBV25-1 to TRBJ2-7, with TRBD2 matching 10 bases. CDR1 is MGHDK, CDR2 SYGVNS, per germline. The CDR3 contains 13 residues. V shed 7 bases and J 4 bases; nucleotides not matched to a gene: 4. The CDR3 here is CASTPSGGYEQYF. The CDR3, as DNA: TGTGCCAGCACGCCTAGCGGGGGATACGAGCAGTACTTC.